Shown below are 22 T cell receptor beta chains from a single sample sequenced in a study of blood T cell repertoires in COVID-19. Some clones are missing from TCRdb's copy, which holds only in-frame ones; the method was immunoSEQ multiplex PCR. The table lists about 50,000 clones, about 86% of them singletons. Sequences were obtained from peripheral blood. These receptors all stem from a middle-aged man with active COVID-19.

V is TRBV5-1 and J is TRBJ2-5, with TRBD2 matching over 12 bases. Germline loops: CDR1 SGHRS, CDR2 YFSETQ. V lost 5 bases, J lost 7 bases, and 21 bases stayed unmatched. The CDR3 extends over 19 amino acids. The CDR3 bases are TGCGCCAGCAGTTTTCTCCTTCCCAGGCTAGCGGGAGGGCCAGGGACCCAGTACTTC. Protein product: CASSFLLPRLAGGPGTQYF. Filled out from reference TRBV5-1 and TRBJ2-5, the complete variable domain reads KAGVTQTPRYLIKTRGQQVTLSCSPISGHRSVSWYQQTPGQGLQFLFEYFSETQRNKGNFPGRFSGRQFSNSRSEMNVSTLELGDSALYLCASSFLLPRLAGGPGTQYFGPGTRLLVL.

This chain joins TRBV3-1 (or the pseudogene TRBV3-2) and TRBJ2-5; no firm D call. Germline V gives CDR1 LGHDT, CDR2 YNNKEL (reference sequence). With 3 bases removed from V and 5 bases from J, the gap between germline ends came to 10 bases. The length of the CDR3 is 13 residues. Written as DNA, the CDR3 is TGTGCCAGCAGCCAGGGCTTATCGGAGACCCAGTACTTC. It specifies CASSQGLSETQYF.

The V call is TRBV27, the J call TRBJ2-7; 7 bases align to TRBD2. CDR1 and CDR2 (germline): MNHEY, SMNVEV (reference sequence). V lost 4 bases, J lost 6 bases, and 21 bases stayed unmatched. CDR3 length: 18 amino acids. CDR3 in amino acids: CASSYIWGGLGGPAEQYF. CDR3 nucleotides: TGTGCCAGCAGTTATATATGGGGAGGACTAGGAGGGCCCGCCGAGCAGTACTTC.

The chain couples TRBV20-1 to TRBJ2-7, with 11 bases aligning to TRBD2. The CDR3 totals 23 residues. V was pared by 3 bases and J by 2 bases, with 30 bases of the junction left unmatched. Germline V gives CDR1 DFQATT, CDR2 SNEGSKA (reference sequence). The CDR3 protein is CSASVLSPRDSGTSGQGPYEQYF. DNA for the CDR3: TGCAGTGCTAGTGTTCTGTCACCCCGGGACAGTGGGACTAGCGGCCAGGGACCCTACGAGCAGTACTTC.

The V and J genes are TRBV3-1 (or the pseudogene TRBV3-2) and TRBJ2-1, with 11 bases aligning to TRBD2. CDR1 is LGHDT, CDR2 YNNKEL, per germline (reference sequence). The CDR3 extends over 16 amino acids. V was pared by 2 bases and J by 5 bases, with 5 bases of the junction left unmatched. The chain's CDR3 is CASSQYTSGSHNEQFF. DNA for the CDR3: TGTGCCAGCAGCCAATATACTAGCGGGAGCCACAATGAGCAGTTCTTC.

The V gene is TRBV3-1 (or the pseudogene TRBV3-2), the J gene TRBJ2-3, with 7 bases fitting TRBD1. The CDR3 has 14 residues. V lost 1 base and J lost 7; bases outside the gene matches: 5. Germline CDR1 is LGHDT and CDR2 is YNNKEL (reference sequence). The CDR3: CASSQGTGAYTQYF. The CDR3 nucleotides are TGTGCCAGCAGCCAAGGGACAGGAGCCTATACGCAGTATTTT.

This chain uses TRBV9 with TRBJ1-2, with 8 nucleotides matching TRBD1. The CDR3 is 13 residues long. Germline-derived CDR1 and CDR2 are SGDLS and YYNGEE. V was clipped by 4 bases and J by 4 bases; unmatched bases: 3. CDR3 protein: CASSQGAGYGYTF. The CDR3 bases are TGTGCCAGCAGCCAGGGGGCTGGCTATGGCTACACCTTC.

The chain recombines TRBV5-1 with TRBJ1-1; D not resolved. The CDR3 has 16 residues. V was cut by 4 bases and J by 4 bases, with 20 bases left in between. Germline CDR1 is SGHRS and CDR2 is YFSETQ. The CDR3 coding sequence is TGCGCCAGCAGCCGGAGCCCCGAGTCGGGGAGCACTGAAGCTTTCTTT. Its translation: CASSRSPESGSTEAFF.

The chain joins TRBV7-8 to TRBJ2-1; 9 bases fit TRBD2. The CDR3 totals 15 residues. The V and J ends lost 5 bases and 5 bases, in that order; junction bases with no gene match: 7. Germline CDR1 SGHVS, CDR2 FQNEAQ. CDR3 amino acids: CASSLRLADHNEQFF. CDR3 nucleotide sequence: TGTGCCAGCAGCCTGCGACTAGCGGACCACAATGAGCAGTTCTTC.

The J gene is TRBJ1-1, the V gene TRBV18; 10 positions agree with TRBD1. CDR3 length equals 15 residues. The germline gives CDR1 KGHSH, CDR2 LQKENI. V dropped 3 bases and J dropped 2; count of bases not matched to a gene: 3. CDR3 amino acids: CASSPGTGDNTEAFF. The CDR3 nucleotides read TGTGCCAGCTCACCCGGGACAGGGGATAACACTGAAGCTTTCTTT. The full variable domain, completed using reference TRBV18 and TRBJ1-1, is NAGVMQNPRHLVRRRGQEARLRCSPMKGHSHVYWYRQLPEEGLKFMVYLQKENIIDESGMPKERFSAEFPKEGPSILRIQQVVRGDSAAYFCASSPGTGDNTEAFFGQGTRLTVV.

This chain uses TRBV13 with TRBJ2-7, with 10 bases aligning to TRBD2. Trimming cost V 1 base and J 0 bases; bases outside gene matches: 9. The CDR3 has 18 residues. From germline, CDR1 is PRHDT and CDR2 FYEKMQ (reference sequence). The CDR3 region is CASSLEEGPSGGSYEQYF. In DNA, the CDR3 is TGTGCCAGCAGCTTAGAAGAGGGCCCTAGCGGGGGCTCCTACGAGCAGTACTTC.

The rearrangement links TRBV10-2 to TRBJ2-3; TRBD2 agrees at 9 bases. Germline V gene sequence: CDR1 WSHSY, CDR2 SAAADI. Trimming removed 6 bases from V and 0 bases from J; junction bases left unmatched: 4. CDR3 length equals 15 residues. CDR3 sequence (DNA): TGCGCCAGCAGGGTGACTAGCGGAAGCACAGATACGCAGTATTTT. Translating it yields CASRVTSGSTDTQYF.

The chain joins TRBV7-6 to TRBJ1-6; D gene uncertain. The V end was cut by 0 bases, the J end by 0 bases, with 6 bases between. CDR3 length: 16 residues. Germline V gene data show CDR1 as SGHVS and CDR2 as FNYEAQ. The CDR3 protein is CASSLAEGSYNSPLHF. CDR3 sequence (DNA): TGTGCCAGCAGCTTAGCGGAGGGCTCCTATAATTCACCCCTCCACTTT.

CDR3 DNA sequence: TGTGCCAGTAGTACCTCTCCGGGAGGCTCCTACAATGAGCAGTTCTTC. As protein: CASSTSPGGSYNEQFF. The J gene is TRBJ2-1, the V gene TRBV19; 7 bases map to TRBD2. CDR3 length equals 16 residues. V lost 4 bases and J lost 0; bases outside the gene matches: 6. Germline V CDR1 and CDR2: LNHDA, SQIVND (reference sequence).

The chain employs TRBV5-1 and TRBJ2-7, with 7 bases matching TRBD1. V shed 2 bases, J shed 5 bases, and the junction held 4 bases outside the gene matches. The CDR3 contains 13 residues. The germline V gene encodes CDR1 SGHRS and CDR2 YFSETQ. DNA for the CDR3: TGCGCCAGCAGCTTAAACAGGGGTGACGAGCAGTACTTC. Translating it yields CASSLNRGDEQYF.

This clone was seen once. The chain links TRBV19 to TRBJ1-2, with D perhaps matching TRBD1 (6 bases). CDR3 size: 15 residues. Trimming shortened V by 5 bases and J by 2 bases, and 15 bases separated the two germline ends. Germline V gene lookup returns CDR1 LNHDA and CDR2 SQIVND (reference sequence). The CDR3 sequence: CASSSLRQGNYGYTF. The CDR3 DNA is TGTGCCAGTAGTTCTCTTCGGCAGGGGAACTATGGCTACACCTTC.

V is TRBV29-1 and J is TRBJ2-5; D uncertain. Trimming took off 5 bases at V and 0 bases at J, with 28 bases between the two ends. The V gene's germline CDR1 is SQVTM and CDR2 ANQGSEA. This CDR3 spans 19 amino acids. CDR3 nucleotide sequence: TGCAGCGTTCCCCCGCCGGGTTTCGCTTCCATGGAGTACCAAGAGACCCAGTACTTC. It is translated as CSVPPPGFASMEYQETQYF.

The chain has TRBV10-3 and TRBJ1-1, with TRBD1 as a possible D gene (6 bases). Germline CDR1 and CDR2: ENHRY and SYGVKD. Trimming cost V 6 bases and J 0 bases, with 20 bases left between them. The CDR3 runs 17 residues. CDR3 nucleotide sequence: TGTGCCATCAGCCTGGCCGAAGGACAGCTCATGAACACTGAAGCTTTCTTT. It yields the protein CAISLAEGQLMNTEAFF.

The chain combines TRBV6-2 or TRBV6-3 with TRBJ1-5, with TRBD1 as a possible D gene (6 bases). V was trimmed by 4 bases and J by 0 bases, leaving 25 bases between them. Germline CDR1 and CDR2: MNHEY and SVGEGT. The CDR3 extends over 20 amino acids. The DNA for the CDR3 is TGTGCCAGCAGTTGGGCAGCAGGGGAGCCTAAGGTCGGTAGCAATCAGCCCCAGCATTTT. Translation gives CASSWAAGEPKVGSNQPQHF.

The J gene is TRBJ2-7, the V gene TRBV30, with TRBD1 identical over 9 bases. The trim removed 2 bases at V and 4 bases at J, leaving 3 bases unmatched. Germline CDR1 reads GTSNPN; CDR2 reads SVGIG (reference sequence). The CDR3 sequence is 13 residues long. The CDR3 nucleotides read TGTGCCTGGAGTAAGGACAGGGGTTACGAGCAGTACTTC. Protein: CAWSKDRGYEQYF.

The chain combines TRBV27 with TRBJ2-7, with 11 bases identical to TRBD2. The CDR3 sequence is 13 residues long. Germline CDR1 MNHEY, CDR2 SMNVEV (reference sequence). J gave up 4 bases and V 7 bases, and 3 bases lay outside the gene matches. DNA for the CDR3: TGTGCCAGCAAGGTAGCGGGAGGGTACGAGCAGTACTTC. It encodes CASKVAGGYEQYF.

V is TRBV19 and J is TRBJ2-2; 8 bases fit TRBD1. The V gene's germline CDR1 is LNHDA and CDR2 SQIVND (reference sequence). This CDR3 spans 15 amino acids. The V and J ends lost 8 bases and 4 bases, in that order; junction bases with no gene match: 9. The CDR3 sequence is CASLGQGALTGELFF. CDR3 coding DNA: TGTGCCAGTTTGGGGCAGGGGGCGCTCACCGGGGAGCTGTTTTTT.